Shown below are 25 T cell receptor beta chains from a single sample sequenced in a study of blood T cell repertoires in COVID-19. TCRdb's table, derived via immunoSEQ multiplex PCR, lists solely in-frame clones and lacks some. The top ten hold approximately 4.3% of the sample, which has hundreds of thousands of clones, roughly 90% seen once. Sample: peripheral blood. The source of these receptors is a woman younger than 45 with acute or convalescent COVID-19.

The chain joins TRBV5-8 to TRBJ2-1, with TRBD1 matching 7 bases. J lost 5 bases, V lost 7 bases, and 6 bases had no gene match. The CDR3 spans 13 residues. The V gene's germline CDR1 is SGHTS and CDR2 YDEGEE. DNA of the CDR3: TGTGCCAGCTCCCGGGACAGAAACAATGAGCAGTTCTTC. Protein sequence: CASSRDRNNEQFF.

The chain recombines TRBV6-5 with TRBJ2-7; TRBD1 matches 8 bases. Unmatched junction bases numbered 6, after V lost 2 bases and J lost 3 bases. The CDR3 consists of 15 residues. Germline CDR1 reads MNHEY; CDR2 reads SVGAGI. CDR3 loop: CASSYRTGNLYEQYF. CDR3 DNA sequence: TGTGCCAGCAGTTACCGGACAGGGAACCTCTACGAGCAGTACTTC.

V gene TRBV3-1 (or the pseudogene TRBV3-2) combines with J gene TRBJ2-5; D might be TRBD2 (6 bases). The ends were cut back, 4 bases at V and 4 bases at J, with 16 bases in the middle. This CDR3 region has 15 residues. The germline V gene encodes CDR1 LGHDT and CDR2 YNNKEL (reference sequence). CDR3 DNA: TGTGCCAGCAGCCTTGCCCGACTAGGCCCAGAGACCCAGTACTTC. As protein: CASSLARLGPETQYF.

The chain recombines TRBV7-6 with TRBJ1-4, with D perhaps TRBD1 (5 bases). The CDR3 runs to 16 residues. Trimming stripped 1 base from V and 0 bases from J, with 9 bases between. The germline V gene has CDR1 SGHVS and CDR2 FNYEAQ. CDR3 nucleotide sequence: TGTGCCAGCAGCTTAGGTGGGGCCTCAACTAATGAAAAACTGTTTTTT. Translated, it gives CASSLGGASTNEKLFF.

The chain employs TRBV6-2 or TRBV6-3 and TRBJ1-2; D is possibly TRBD1 (6 bases). The V gene lost 5 bases and the J gene lost 0 bases, with 13 bases spanning the gap. CDR3 length equals 15 residues. Germline loops: CDR1 MNHEY, CDR2 SVGEGT. CDR3 DNA: TGTGCCAGCAGTAGACAGGTCCAAGCTAACTATGGCTACACCTTC. Residues: CASSRQVQANYGYTF.

The chain uses TRBV18 and TRBJ2-5; D is possibly TRBD1 (6 bases). Germline V gives CDR1 KGHSH, CDR2 LQKENI. Trimming cost V 3 bases and J 1 base, with 12 bases left between them. The CDR3 is 15 amino acids. Written as DNA, the CDR3 is TGTGCCAGCTCACCCTCCCAGGGGACCCAAGAGACCCAGTACTTC. It is translated as CASSPSQGTQETQYF.

V is TRBV18 and J is TRBJ1-1; TRBD1 is a possible D gene (5 bases). Per the germline V gene, CDR1 is KGHSH and CDR2 is LQKENI. There are 15 residues in the CDR3. V shed 3 bases and J shed 4 bases, with 15 bases lying between them. The DNA for the CDR3 is TGTGCCAGCTCACCTATCAGGGAAGTAGTCACTGAAGCTTTCTTT. This encodes CASSPIREVVTEAFF.

The rearrangement joins TRBV2 to TRBJ1-1; D remains unclear. Deletions cut 10 bases from V and 4 bases from J, with 13 bases between. CDR1 is SNHLY and CDR2 is FYNNEI in the germline V gene. CDR3 length equals 12 residues. This chain's CDR3 is CATAPGRTEAFF. The CDR3 nucleotides are TGTGCCACCGCCCCGGGTCGCACTGAAGCTTTCTTT.

The chain employs TRBV28 and TRBJ1-6; weak D call: TRBD1 (5 bases). Germline-derived CDR1 and CDR2 are MDHEN and SYDVKM. V was shortened by 6 bases and J by 9 bases, with 15 bases between the two germline ends. The CDR3 is 14 amino acids. CDR3 sequence (DNA): TGTGCCAGCAGCAAGGCAGGGTTGGGTTCACCCCTCCACTTT. Translating gives CASSKAGLGSPLHF.

The chain uses TRBV29-1 and TRBJ1-2, with TRBD1 as a possible D gene (5 bases). CDR3 length: 15 amino acids. From germline, CDR1 is SQVTM and CDR2 ANQGSEA. V lost 3 bases and J lost 5, with 19 bases in between. The CDR3 spells CSVDGGGSYEYGYTF. The CDR3 DNA follows: TGCAGCGTTGACGGGGGGGGTTCTTACGAATATGGCTACACCTTC.

This clone was observed a single time. The chain has TRBV10-2 and TRBJ2-5, with a weak D call TRBD1 (5 bases). Trimming stripped 0 bases from V and 7 bases from J, with 6 bases between. There are 12 residues in the CDR3. CDR1 is WSHSY, CDR2 SAAADI, per germline. CDR3 residues: CASSESGRTQYF. The CDR3 region has the DNA TGCGCCAGCAGTGAGTCGGGGCGGACCCAGTACTTC.

The gene calls are TRBV19 and TRBJ2-3, with 7 bases that match TRBD1. Germline assignment: CDR1 LNHDA and CDR2 SQIVND (reference sequence). This CDR3 is built from 15 residues. V lost 4 bases and J lost 5; bases outside the gene matches: 9. The CDR3: CASSTRTGAQDTQYF. CDR3 in DNA: TGTGCCAGTAGTACCCGGACAGGAGCACAAGATACGCAGTATTTT.

The chain uses TRBV4-1 and TRBJ1-1, with 7 bases identical to TRBD1. Trimming took 3 bases from V and 2 from J; bases not matched to a gene: 6. The CDR3 is 15 residues long. CDR1 is MGHRA, CDR2 YSYEKL, per germline. CDR3 coding DNA: TGCGCCAGCAGCCATGACCGGGACAGTAACACTGAAGCTTTCTTT. The encoded protein is CASSHDRDSNTEAFF.

The chain carries TRBV5-1 and TRBJ2-5; D gene unclear. CDR3 length equals 13 residues. Trimming removed 2 bases at V and 2 bases at J, with 7 bases between. Looked up from germline, CDR1 is SGHRS and CDR2 is YFSETQ. The CDR3 loop is CASSFNVQETQYF. The CDR3 DNA is TGCGCCAGCAGCTTTAATGTACAAGAGACCCAGTACTTC.

This chain uses TRBV5-4 with TRBJ2-7, with TRBD2 as a possible D gene (6 bases). V was shortened by 5 bases and J by 0 bases, with 9 bases between the two germline ends. The germline CDR1 and CDR2 sequences are SGHNT and YYREEE (reference sequence). There are 13 residues in the CDR3. CDR3 bases: TGTGCCAGCAGTCGGGACTTCTCCTACGAGCAGTACTTC. Translated, it gives CASSRDFSYEQYF. The complete variable domain, with remaining parts taken from reference TRBV5-4 and TRBJ2-7, reads ETGVTQSPTHLIKTRGQQVTLRCSSQSGHNTVSWYQQALGQGPQFIFQYYREEENGRGNFPPRFSGLQFPNYSSELNVNALELDDSALYLCASSRDFSYEQYFGPGTRLTVT.

The chain employs TRBV2 and TRBJ1-2, with TRBD1 as a possible D gene (6 bases). V was shortened by 6 bases and J by 0 bases, with 20 bases between the two germline ends. The CDR3 is 17 residues long. Germline CDR1 is SNHLY and CDR2 is FYNNEI. This CDR3 reads CASSARAGGAPNYGYTF. The CDR3 DNA reads as TGTGCCAGCAGCGCTCGGGCCGGGGGGGCCCCTAACTATGGCTACACCTTC.

V gene TRBV27 combines with J gene TRBJ2-7, with 11 positions matching TRBD2. Germline trimming cut 5 bases from V and 4 bases from J; bases unmatched to any gene: 22. In germline, CDR1 is MNHEY, CDR2 SMNVEV (reference sequence). The CDR3 loop spans 20 amino acids. The CDR3 sequence: CASSSPRYSGASGGIYEQYF. The CDR3 DNA is TGTGCCAGCAGTAGTCCCCGCTATAGTGGGGCTAGCGGGGGGATTTACGAGCAGTACTTC.

The chain is built from TRBV6-5 and TRBJ1-1, with 7 bases aligning to TRBD1. This CDR3 has 13 residues. Trimming at V came to 5 bases and at J to 6 bases, leaving 6 bases not matched to a gene. Germline CDR1 reads MNHEY; CDR2 reads SVGAGI. The CDR3 DNA reads as TGTGCCAGCAGTATAGACAGGGAATCTGAAGCTTTCTTT. It yields the protein CASSIDRESEAFF.

This sequence joins TRBV30 and TRBJ2-7, with 9 positions matching TRBD2. Germline loops: CDR1 GTSNPN, CDR2 SVGIG (reference sequence). J was trimmed by 6 bases and V by 4 bases; bases with no gene match: 4. This CDR3 region has 12 residues. The CDR3 is CAWMRGGTEQYF. The CDR3 DNA reads as TGTGCCTGGATGCGGGGGGGTACCGAGCAGTACTTC.

V usage is TRBV5-1 and J usage is TRBJ1-2; tentatively, D is TRBD1 (6 bases). Trimming left V 4 bases short and J 1 base short, with 14 bases between. This CDR3 is built from 15 residues. The germline V gene has CDR1 SGHRS and CDR2 YFSETQ. For the CDR3, the DNA is TGCGCCAGCAGCATCGGGACACCAAATAACTATGGCTACACCTTC. It is translated as CASSIGTPNNYGYTF.

The V and J genes are TRBV5-4 and TRBJ2-1; D is possibly TRBD1 (6 bases). Looked up from germline, CDR1 is SGHNT and CDR2 is YYREEE (reference sequence). V lost 2 bases to trimming and J lost 4 bases, with 13 bases between them. The CDR3 has 15 amino acids. The CDR3 DNA reads TGTGCCAGCAGCTTAACCCCGGACAGATACAATGAGCAGTTCTTC. It codes for CASSLTPDRYNEQFF.

The rearrangement joins TRBV2 to TRBJ1-1; D is possibly TRBD1 (5 bases). Germline lookup yields CDR1 SNHLY and CDR2 FYNNEI. With 5 bases removed from V and 12 bases from J, the gap between germline ends came to 22 bases. The CDR3 runs to 14 residues. As DNA, the CDR3 is TGTGCCAGCAGTATTAACCTTGGTGGGGCTGGAACTTTCTTT. This encodes CASSINLGGAGTFF.

The chain combines TRBV2 with TRBJ2-2; D gene uncertain. The V and J ends lost 1 base and 2 bases respectively, with 17 bases between them. Germline loops: CDR1 SNHLY, CDR2 FYNNEI. The CDR3 contains 18 residues. The CDR3 is CASSEGFGRAKNTGELFF. CDR3 bases: TGTGCCAGCAGTGAAGGGTTTGGGCGCGCTAAAAACACCGGGGAGCTGTTTTTT.

V and J are TRBV6-1 and TRBJ2-7, with 7 bases aligning to TRBD2. The germline V gene has CDR1 MNHNS and CDR2 SASEGT. This CDR3 has 18 amino acids. V was pared by 2 bases and J by 5 bases, with 18 bases of the junction left unmatched. As DNA, the CDR3 is TGTGCCAGCAGTGAAAGCTCCTGGGGGACTACCCCATCTAACGAGCAGTACTTC. Translation: CASSESSWGTTPSNEQYF.

This chain joins TRBV19 and TRBJ1-5; no clear D gene. This CDR3 region has 12 residues. The germline V and J ends were trimmed by 1 base and 12 bases, with 10 bases remaining between them. CDR1 and CDR2 (germline): LNHDA, SQIVND (reference sequence). In DNA form, the CDR3 reads TGTGCCAGTAGTATAGGTGGCACCAACCAGCATTTT. It yields the protein CASSIGGTNQHF.